This is a list of T cell receptor beta chains from one sample in a study of shared clonotypes between healthy human individuals. Produced via immunoSEQ multiplex PCR; TCRdb's table is partial and in-frame only. The sample consists of hundreds of thousands of clones, around 78% of them appearing once. What was sequenced was PBMCs. Receptor source: a woman in her thirties or forties in good health. Some clones in this sample may be carry-over from other donors' samples. The CDR3 runs from the conserved cysteine through the conserved F or W. D genes are given only for firm matches. Where a row states a size, it is once, few, many or the class of an expanded clone; other rows omit it.

clone_size,j_call,v_call,d_call,cdr3_aa,cdr3_nt
-,TRBJ2-5,TRBV5-4,TRBD1,CASSLDRKETQYF,TGTGCCAGCAGTTTGGACAGGAAAGAGACCCAGTACTTC
-,TRBJ2-5,TRBV4-2,-,CASSDATRITVDETQYF,TGTGCCAGCAGTGATGCTACACGGATCACCGTCGACGAGACCCAGTACTTC
-,TRBJ2-5,TRBV27,-,CASSSSFPKGIQETQYF,TGTGCCAGCAGTTCCTCCTTCCCTAAGGGGATCCAAGAGACCCAGTACTTC
-,TRBJ2-2,TRBV7-3,-,CASSSRGGTVAGELFF,TGTGCCAGCAGCTCACGGGGAGGGACAGTTGCCGGGGAGCTGTTTTTT
many,TRBJ2-1,TRBV5-1,-,CASSPDWAGEQFF,TGCGCCAGCAGCCCGGACTGGGCGGGTGAGCAGTTCTTC
-,TRBJ2-1,TRBV2,TRBD2,CASRTGTTYNEQFF,TGTGCCAGCAGGACCGGGACTACCTACAATGAGCAGTTCTTC
few,TRBJ2-1,TRBV15,TRBD1,CATSRGLQGSGSYNEQFF,TGTGCCACCAGCAGAGGCTTACAGGGGTCCGGGTCCTACAATGAGCAGTTCTTC
-,TRBJ1-3,TRBV28,-,CASSLRRSGNTIYF,TGTGCCAGCAGTTTGCGTCGGTCCGGAAACACCATATATTTT
-,TRBJ2-3,TRBV6-1,-,CASSEGDGTDTQYF,TGTGCCAGCAGTGAAGGGGACGGCACAGATACGCAGTATTTT
-,TRBJ2-5,TRBV18,-,CASSPYGETQYF,TGTGCCAGCTCACCATACGGAGAGACCCAGTACTTC
once,TRBJ1-5,TRBV19,TRBD1,CASSTLRTGGLSNQPQHF,TGTGCCAGTAGTACCCTACGGACAGGGGGCCTGAGCAATCAGCCCCAGCATTTT
-,TRBJ2-7,TRBV7-2,-,CASSLPQGTTTYEQYF,TGTGCCAGCAGCTTACCCCAAGGGACAACAACCTACGAGCAGTACTTC
-,TRBJ2-3,TRBV4-3,TRBD1,CASSPRDRGLADTQYF,TGCGCCAGCAGCCCCCGGGACAGGGGGCTTGCGGATACGCAGTATTTT
-,TRBJ1-2,TRBV30,-,CAWSLNENYGYTF,TGTGCCTGGAGTTTAAACGAGAACTATGGCTACACCTTC
-,TRBJ1-1,TRBV6-1,TRBD1,CASRYRQGVVTEAFF,TGTGCCAGCAGGTACCGACAGGGAGTGGTCACTGAAGCTTTCTTT
-,TRBJ1-3,TRBV4-1,-,CASSPEGTGNSGNTIYF,TGCGCCAGCAGCCCGGAGGGGACGGGAAACTCTGGAAACACCATATATTTT
-,TRBJ1-2,TRBV19,TRBD1,CASSMTDRGRGHGYTF,TGTGCCAGTAGTATGACGGACAGGGGGCGAGGTCATGGCTACACCTTC
-,TRBJ2-3,TRBV9,-,CASSVSERATTDTQYF,TGTGCCAGCAGCGTATCAGAGCGGGCGACGACAGATACGCAGTATTTT
-,TRBJ2-1,TRBV21-1,-,CASSKGPYLDEQFF,TGTGCCAGCAGCAAGGGTCCGTACCTCGATGAGCAGTTCTTC
-,TRBJ2-7,TRBV6-6,-,CASSYRQGEEQYF,TGTGCCAGCAGTTACAGGCAGGGCGAAGAGCAGTACTTC
-,TRBJ1-1,TRBV19,TRBD1,CASKQQGATEAFF,TGTGCCAGTAAACAACAGGGGGCGACTGAAGCTTTCTTT
-,TRBJ2-7,TRBV5-4,TRBD2,CASSPTLAGGSYEQYF,TGTGCCAGCAGCCCCACGCTAGCGGGTGGGTCCTACGAGCAGTACTTC
-,TRBJ1-1,TRBV5-8,-,CASSFTGNSLIKAFF,TGTGCCAGCAGCTTTACCGGGAACAGCCTAATCAAAGCTTTCTTT
-,TRBJ1-1,TRBV19,-,CASHLGPAGRTTEAFF,TGTGCCAGTCACTTGGGCCCGGCGGGGCGGACCACTGAAGCTTTCTTT
-,TRBJ2-1,TRBV9,TRBD2,CASSVIPGLAGVEQFF,TGTGCCAGCAGCGTCATCCCAGGACTAGCGGGAGTTGAGCAGTTCTTC
-,TRBJ1-2,TRBV6-1,-,CASSEGEWANRGYTF,TGTGCCAGCAGTGAAGGGGAGTGGGCCAACCGAGGCTACACCTTC
-,TRBJ2-5,TRBV29-1,TRBD2,CSVGLAGETQYF,TGCAGCGTTGGTCTAGCGGGAGAGACCCAGTACTTC
-,TRBJ2-1,TRBV9,TRBD2,CASSPNQAGAYNEQFF,TGTGCCAGCAGCCCGAACCAAGCGGGGGCCTACAATGAGCAGTTCTTC
-,TRBJ2-1,TRBV7-8,TRBD2,CASSESAGVYNEQFF,TGTGCCAGCAGCGAATCAGCGGGAGTGTACAATGAGCAGTTCTTC
-,TRBJ2-2,TRBV10-3,-,CAISEGLGGSMTGELFF,TGTGCCATCAGTGAAGGTTTGGGAGGATCCATGACCGGGGAGCTGTTTTTT
-,TRBJ1-1,TRBV19,-,CASPEGRDGSCAEAFF,TGTGCCAGCCCCGAGGGCAGGGACGGTTCTTGCGCTGAAGCTTTCTTT
-,TRBJ2-2,TRBV7-2,-,CASSPAYTGELFF,TGTGCCAGCAGTCCTGCTTACACCGGGGAGCTGTTTTTT
-,TRBJ2-5,TRBV11-2,TRBD1,CASSWGQGGETQYF,TGTGCCAGCAGCTGGGGACAGGGGGGGGAGACCCAGTACTTC
-,TRBJ2-1,TRBV18,TRBD1,CASSPPTGLHNEQFF,TGTGCCAGCTCACCACCGACAGGGTTACACAATGAGCAGTTCTTC
-,TRBJ1-1,TRBV6-1,-,CASSEQTGGTEAFF,TGTGCCAGCAGTGAACAGACAGGTGGGACTGAAGCTTTCTTT
-,TRBJ2-6,TRBV5-1,TRBD2,CASSLSSGLSSGANVLTF,TGCGCCAGCAGCCTCTCTAGCGGGCTGAGCTCTGGGGCCAACGTCCTGACTTTC
-,TRBJ1-1,TRBV7-9,-,CASRTPNTEAFF,TGTGCCAGCAGGACACCGAACACTGAAGCTTTCTTT
few,TRBJ1-1,TRBV30,-,CAWSVTGTEAFF,TGTGCCTGGAGTGTAACGGGGACTGAAGCTTTCTTT
-,TRBJ2-5,TRBV28,TRBD2,CASSALAGVRVETQYF,TGTGCCAGCAGTGCCCTAGCGGGAGTTCGTGTAGAGACCCAGTACTTC
-,TRBJ2-1,TRBV18,TRBD1,CASSPTGTVQSSYNEQFF,TGTGCCAGCTCTCCAACTGGGACAGTCCAAAGCTCCTACAATGAGCAGTTCTTC
-,TRBJ2-7,TRBV9,-,CASSVVVVKNYEQYF,TGTGCCAGCAGCGTAGTGGTTGTCAAAAACTACGAGCAGTACTTC
-,TRBJ2-1,TRBV7-3,-,CASSRLGGYYNEQFF,TGTGCCAGCAGCCGACTTGGCGGGTATTACAATGAGCAGTTCTTC
-,TRBJ1-4,TRBV4-1,-,CASSQNREDEKLFF,TGCGCCAGCAGCCAAAACAGGGAGGATGAAAAACTGTTTTTT
few,TRBJ1-2,TRBV5-1,TRBD1,CASSSGTGSLYGYTF,TGCGCCAGCAGCTCCGGGACAGGTTCCCTCTATGGCTACACCTTC